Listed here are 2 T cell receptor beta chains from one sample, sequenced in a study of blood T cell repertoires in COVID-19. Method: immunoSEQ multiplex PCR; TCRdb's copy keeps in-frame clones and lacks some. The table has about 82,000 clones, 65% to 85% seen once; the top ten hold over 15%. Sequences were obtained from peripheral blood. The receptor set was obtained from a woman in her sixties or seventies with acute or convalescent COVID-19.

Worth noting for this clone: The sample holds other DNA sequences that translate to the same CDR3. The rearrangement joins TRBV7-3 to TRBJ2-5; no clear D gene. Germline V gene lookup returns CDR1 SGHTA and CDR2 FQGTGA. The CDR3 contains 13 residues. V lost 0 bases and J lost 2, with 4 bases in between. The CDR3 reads CASSLTLQETQYF. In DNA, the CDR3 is TGTGCCAGCAGCTTAACTCTGCAAGAGACCCAGTACTTC.

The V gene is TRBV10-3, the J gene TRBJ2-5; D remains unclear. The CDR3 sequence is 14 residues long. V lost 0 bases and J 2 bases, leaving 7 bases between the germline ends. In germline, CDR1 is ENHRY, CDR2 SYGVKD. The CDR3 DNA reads TGTGCCATCAGTGAGTCGCGGCAACAAGAGACCCAGTACTTC. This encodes CAISESRQQETQYF.